This is a list of T cell receptor beta chains from one sample in a study of T cell responses to AZD1222 COVID-19 vaccine. Profiled with immunoSEQ multiplex PCR; TCRdb holds only in-frame clones, not every one. The sample lists tens of thousands of clones, around nine tenths occurring once. Material: peripheral blood, obtained 28 days after the second AZD1222 dose. The receptor set was obtained from an adult who received the AZD1222 COVID-19 vaccine. The conserved cysteine and the conserved F or W are not part of the CDR3 here. A clone size is listed for some rows: how often the clone was seen (once, few, many), or a class if it is expanded.

clone_size,j_call,v_call,cdr3_aa
NA,TRBJ1-2,TRBV6-1,ASSERTGGGNGYT
NA,TRBJ1-1,TRBV2,ASKMGPGINEAF
NA,TRBJ2-1,TRBV3-1/TRBV3-2,ASSQIRGPVLDEQF
few,TRBJ1-1,TRBV27,ASSPLREGTEAF
NA,TRBJ1-4,TRBV6-5,ASRSGTVNEKLF
NA,TRBJ2-2,TRBV4-3,ASSLGLAGGRGTGELF
NA,TRBJ2-3,TRBV7-9,ASNLLRTASTDTQY
NA,TRBJ1-6,TRBV6-1,ASSESSALYNSPLH
NA,TRBJ1-2,TRBV11-3,ASSRSGGSGYT
NA,TRBJ1-3,TRBV6-5,ASSYWTASSGNTIY
NA,TRBJ1-3,TRBV7-8,ASSLLGTGYSGNTIY
once,TRBJ2-5,TRBV5-1,ASSLGNAETQY
NA,TRBJ1-5,TRBV20-1,SASSREQGGQPQH
NA,TRBJ2-1,TRBV6-4,ASSYGQGAYNEQF
NA,TRBJ1-4,TRBV15,ATSRGASNEKLF
NA,TRBJ2-1,TRBV24-1,ATSDPPSGSYEQF
NA,TRBJ2-5,TRBV10-1,ASSEWTSGKETQY
once,TRBJ1-1,TRBV18,ASSPRGHPEAF
NA,TRBJ2-7,TRBV18,ASSPTSIREQY
NA,TRBJ2-5,TRBV11-2,ASSLVRGQETQY
NA,TRBJ2-7,TRBV29-1,SVGETGVIYEQY
NA,TRBJ1-4,TRBV7-9,ASSLAGTGWEKLF
once,TRBJ2-5,TRBV5-1,ASSLRQGLQETQY
once,TRBJ1-2,TRBV5-5,ASSTGTQANYGYT